These 12 T cell receptor beta chains were sequenced from one sample in a study of CD8+ T cells in alopecia areata. Reverse transcribed after extraction, RNA yielded cDNA as the sequencing template. Generated by immunoSEQ multiplex PCR, the TCRdb table keeps only in-frame clones and is missing some. Here the sample spans 90,000 to 100,000 clones, roughly three fifths being singletons. Sample treatment: oral pan-JAK inhibitor, 5-10 mg twice daily. Sequenced material: CD8+ T cells sorted from blood, taken at week 4, from a patient treated with tofacitinib. Source of these receptors: a human donor with alopecia areata.

This clone was observed a handful of times. The V call is TRBV5-6, the J call TRBJ2-4; tentative D call: TRBD1 (5 bases). Trimming shortened V by 0 bases and J by 8 bases, and 18 bases separated the two germline ends. This CDR3 is 16 amino acids long. CDR1 is SGHDT, CDR2 YYEEEE, per germline. CDR3 protein: CASSLEGFGRAHIQYF. The CDR3 DNA is TGTGCCAGCAGCTTGGAAGGTTTCGGCAGGGCTCACATTCAGTACTTC. The variable domain in full, completed from reference TRBV5-6 and TRBJ2-4, reads DAGVTQSPTHLIKTRGQQVTLRCSPKSGHDTVSWYQQALGQGPQFIFQYYEEEERQRGNFPDRFSGHQFPNYSSELNVNALLLGDSALYLCASSLEGFGRAHIQYFGAGTRLSVL.

This clone was seen just once. The V gene is TRBV30, the J gene TRBJ2-1; D possibly uses TRBD1 or TRBD2 (5 bases each). CDR1 is GTSNPN, CDR2 SVGIG, per germline (reference sequence). The CDR3 has 13 residues. Trimming took 0 bases from V and 3 from J, leaving 6 bases between them. As DNA, the CDR3 is TGTGCCTGGAGTGTTGGGGGCTACAATGAGCAGTTCTTC. It specifies CAWSVGGYNEQFF.

The CDR3 DNA sequence: TGTGCCAGCAGTGAAGACTTAGGGACAACGTACGAGCAGTACTTC. Its protein is CASSEDLGTTYEQYF. This sequence joins TRBV6-1 and TRBJ2-7, with a weak D call TRBD1 (6 bases). Germline assignment: CDR1 MNHNS and CDR2 SASEGT. V was trimmed by 1 base and J by 4 bases, leaving 14 bases between them. The CDR3 runs 15 residues.

The DNA for the CDR3 is TGTGCCACCAGCAGAGTTGGCCCTAGCAATCAGCCCCAGCATTTT. Its translation: CATSRVGPSNQPQHF. This chain connects TRBV15 to TRBJ1-5; unclear D gene. The CDR3 consists of 15 residues. Germline V lookup: CDR1 LNHNV, CDR2 YYDKDF (reference sequence). Trimming cost V 1 base and J 0 bases, with 7 bases left between them.

This clone was picked up one time. V usage is TRBV2 and J usage is TRBJ2-7; 10 bases are a match to TRBD1. CDR3 size: 16 residues. V gave up 8 bases and J gave up 2 bases; unmatched junction bases: 12. Germline CDR1 SNHLY, CDR2 FYNNEI. In DNA, the CDR3 is TGTGCCAGCCAGCGATCCGGGACAGGGGCCGCCTACGAGCAGTACTTC. Translated, it gives CASQRSGTGAAYEQYF.

The gene calls are TRBV30 and TRBJ2-1; unclear D gene. This CDR3 has 11 amino acids. The V gene's germline CDR1 is GTSNPN and CDR2 SVGIG (reference sequence). V was cut by 8 bases and J by 14 bases, with 19 bases left in between. The DNA of the CDR3 is TGTGCCCATGGAGAGGTAGCAGTGGAGTTCTTC. Translated: CAHGEVAVEFF. Full variable domain (rest looked up from reference TRBV30 and TRBJ2-1): SQTIHQWPATLVQPVGSPLSLECTVEGTSNPNLYWYRQAAGRGLQLLFYSVGIGQISSEVPQNLSASRPQDRQFILSSKKLLLSDSGFYLCAHGEVAVEFFGPGTRLTVL.

This clone was seen just once. The chain uses TRBV7-9 and TRBJ1-4, with D possibly TRBD1 on 6 matching bases. The CDR3 totals 15 residues. The ends were cut back, 4 bases at V and 5 bases at J, with 14 bases in the middle. Looked up from germline, CDR1 is SEHNR and CDR2 is FQNEAQ (reference sequence). The CDR3 is CASSSRQEGNEKLFF. The CDR3 bases are TGTGCCAGCAGCTCCCGACAGGAGGGGAATGAAAAACTGTTTTTT. The full variable domain, rest sourced from reference TRBV7-9 and TRBJ1-4, is DTGVSQNPRHKITKRGQNVTFRCDPISEHNRLYWYRQTLGQGPEFLTYFQNEAQLEKSRLLSDRFSAERPKGSFSTLEIQRTEQGDSAMYLCASSSRQEGNEKLFFGSGTQLSVL.

This sequence joins TRBV7-2 and TRBJ1-2, with D possibly matching TRBD1 (6 bases). The V end was cut by 5 bases, the J end by 3 bases, with 25 bases between. Germline V gene sequence: CDR1 SGHTA, CDR2 FQGNSA. CDR3 length: 18 residues. Here the CDR3 DNA reads TGTGCCAGCAGCCCATTTCGTGGTGGTCAGGGGCGTTACTATGGCTACACCTTC. Protein sequence: CASSPFRGGQGRYYGYTF.

V and J are TRBV15 and TRBJ2-7, with D possibly being TRBD2 (5 bases). This CDR3 is 14 amino acids long. Between the trimmed V and J ends, which lost 1 base and 1 base, there was a span of 8 bases. Per the germline V gene, CDR1 is LNHNV and CDR2 is YYDKDF (reference sequence). The CDR3 protein is CATSRAGNSYEQYF. CDR3 DNA: TGTGCCACCAGCAGAGCCGGGAATTCCTACGAGCAGTACTTC.

V usage is TRBV4-3 and J usage is TRBJ2-3; 10 bases are a match to TRBD2. With 0 bases clipped from V and 7 bases from J, the junction kept 7 bases outside the gene matches. CDR1 and CDR2 from the germline V gene are LGHNA and YSLEER. The CDR3 totals 16 residues. The CDR3 sequence is CASSQDKRGGTYTQYF. The CDR3 coding sequence is TGCGCCAGCAGCCAAGATAAGCGGGGGGGCACGTATACGCAGTATTTT.

This clone was seen only a few times. The chain combines TRBV5-1 with TRBJ2-1; 10 bases match TRBD2. CDR1 is SGHRS, CDR2 YFSETQ, per germline. Germline trimming cut 4 bases from V and 8 bases from J; bases unmatched to any gene: 12. The CDR3 has 16 residues. CDR3 bases: TGCGCCAGCAGCCCGGAGGCAAGCGGGGGGGCCTATGAGCAGTTCTTC. Translated: CASSPEASGGAYEQFF.

The chain has TRBV5-1 and TRBJ2-7; 7 positions match TRBD1. After removal of 6 bases from V and 3 bases from J, the junction contained 9 bases not matched to a gene. CDR1 SGHRS and CDR2 YFSETQ come from the germline V gene. This CDR3 region has 14 residues. The CDR3 coding sequence is TGCGCCAGCACCTCCCGGGACAGACTCTACGAGCAGTACTTC. Translated, it gives CASTSRDRLYEQYF.